This entry lists 27 T cell receptor beta chains sequenced from one sample in a study of blood T cell repertoires in COVID-19. Using immunoSEQ multiplex PCR, the repertoire was profiled, and TCRdb retains in-frame clones only, with some absent. The sample includes around 200,000 clones, approximately 87% of them seen just once. Sequenced sample: peripheral blood. The receptor source for this set is a man between 60 and 75 years old who had recovered from COVID-19.

The rearrangement uses TRBV3-1 (or the pseudogene TRBV3-2) and TRBJ1-3; D not certain. In germline, CDR1 is LGHDT, CDR2 YNNKEL (reference sequence). The CDR3 is made up of 14 amino acids. V lost 1 base and J 8 bases, leaving 12 bases between the germline ends. CDR3 DNA sequence: TGTGCCAGCAGCCAAGTAAACAGTGCGTACACCATATATTTT. This encodes CASSQVNSAYTIYF.

This clone was seen a single time. J is TRBJ2-6 and V is TRBV5-1, with 7 nucleotides matching TRBD2. This CDR3 has 16 residues. Germline CDR1 SGHRS, CDR2 YFSETQ. The V gene end was trimmed by 0 bases and the J gene end by 2 bases; junction bases not matched to a gene: 2. CDR3 DNA sequence: TGCGCCAGCAGCTTGGCCGGGGGGACTGGGGCCAACGTCCTGACTTTC. Amino acids: CASSLAGGTGANVLTF.

The chain combines TRBV19 with TRBJ1-6, with D possibly TRBD1 on 5 matching bases. Trimming removed 5 bases from V and 9 bases from J, with 11 bases in between. CDR3 size: 13 residues. Germline-derived CDR1 and CDR2 are LNHDA and SQIVND (reference sequence). The CDR3 loop is CASSGSGGSPLHF. The CDR3, as DNA: TGTGCCAGTAGTGGTTCCGGGGGTTCACCCCTCCACTTT.

The chain carries TRBV27 and TRBJ2-7; 10 positions agree with TRBD2. V gave up 2 bases and J gave up 2 bases; unmatched junction bases: 3. The CDR3 has 15 amino acids. Looked up from germline, CDR1 is MNHEY and CDR2 is SMNVEV (reference sequence). The CDR3 DNA sequence: TGTGCCAGCAGTTTAGTACTAGCGGGGCCCTACGAGCAGTACTTC. It specifies CASSLVLAGPYEQYF.

This rearrangement joins TRBV9 to TRBJ2-1, with a weak D call TRBD2 (6 bases). The CDR3 is 14 residues long. Germline values: CDR1 SGDLS, CDR2 YYNGEE. The V gene lost 2 bases and the J gene lost 3 bases, with 9 bases spanning the gap. The DNA for the CDR3 is TGTGCCAGCAGCGTCCACGGGGGCTACAATGAGCAGTTCTTC. This gives the protein CASSVHGGYNEQFF.

The V gene is TRBV6-5, the J gene TRBJ1-3; D remains ambiguous. Deletions cut 5 bases from V and 8 bases from J, with 16 bases between. Germline loops: CDR1 MNHEY, CDR2 SVGAGI. The CDR3 spans 14 residues. The CDR3 region is CASSMDRGIDTIYF. In nucleotides, the CDR3 is TGTGCCAGCAGTATGGACCGGGGAATAGACACCATATATTTT.

The chain has TRBV12-3 or TRBV12-4 and TRBJ2-5, with D maybe TRBD2 (5 bases). Between the trimmed V and J ends, which lost 6 bases and 5 bases, there was a span of 10 bases. CDR3 length: 12 amino acids. Here the CDR3 reads CASSLLVETQYF. The CDR3 DNA is TGTGCCAGCAGCCTACTAGTGGAGACCCAGTACTTC.

This clone occurred a few times. This chain's CDR3 is CATSRPDRRNTGELFF. The CDR3 region has the DNA TGTGCCACCAGCAGACCAGACAGGCGGAACACCGGGGAGCTGTTTTTT. This rearrangement joins TRBV15 to TRBJ2-2; possibly TRBD1 for D (6 bases). The V gene lost 2 bases and the J gene lost 1 base, with 11 bases spanning the gap. The CDR3 spans 16 residues. The germline gives CDR1 LNHNV, CDR2 YYDKDF (reference sequence).

The chain joins TRBV13 to TRBJ1-2; 8 positions match TRBD1. The CDR3 has 15 amino acids. CDR1 is PRHDT, CDR2 FYEKMQ, per germline (reference sequence). V shed 5 bases and J 4 bases; nucleotides not matched to a gene: 9. The CDR3 region is CASSPPGTGFYGYTF. The CDR3 bases are TGTGCCAGCAGCCCGCCCGGGACAGGATTCTATGGCTACACCTTC.

The rearrangement joins TRBV5-6 to TRBJ2-5, with a tentative D call TRBD1 (7 bases). Between the trimmed V and J ends, which lost 4 bases and 1 base, there was a span of 17 bases. The germline V gene has CDR1 SGHDT and CDR2 YYEEEE. The CDR3 loop spans 16 amino acids. The CDR3 DNA is TGTGCCAGCAGCCGGGGGACAGTGGGGAGCCAAGAGACCCAGTACTTC. Amino acids: CASSRGTVGSQETQYF.

This chain connects TRBV19 to TRBJ2-3; tentatively, D is TRBD2 (6 bases). From germline, CDR1 is LNHDA and CDR2 SQIVND (reference sequence). With 2 bases removed from V and 4 bases from J, the gap between germline ends came to 19 bases. The CDR3 has 17 residues. The CDR3 bases are TGTGCCAGTAGTATAAGGCGGGGCCAGGTTCGTCCAGATACGCAGTATTTT. It specifies CASSIRRGQVRPDTQYF.

The chain employs TRBV5-6 and TRBJ2-5, with no clear D. Germline V gene lookup returns CDR1 SGHDT and CDR2 YYEEEE. The V gene lost 2 bases and the J gene lost 7 bases, with 12 bases spanning the gap. The CDR3 is 13 amino acids. The CDR3 DNA reads as TGTGCCAGCAGCTTCGCGGCCGCCGGGACCCAGTACTTC. It codes for CASSFAAAGTQYF.

V is TRBV18 and J is TRBJ2-7, with D maybe TRBD2 (6 bases). Per the germline V gene, CDR1 is KGHSH and CDR2 is LQKENI. This CDR3 has 14 residues. V lost 8 bases and J 5 bases, leaving 19 bases between the germline ends. The CDR3 spells CASTVVPSGDEQYF. Here the CDR3 DNA reads TGTGCCAGCACGGTCGTCCCCTCGGGGGACGAGCAGTACTTC.

The chain recombines TRBV2 with TRBJ2-1; possibly TRBD1 for D (7 bases). Trimming shortened V by 5 bases and J by 6 bases, and 11 bases separated the two germline ends. This CDR3 comprises 13 residues. Germline V CDR1 and CDR2: SNHLY, FYNNEI. CDR3 residues: CASSIRGVNEQFF. CDR3 DNA: TGTGCCAGCAGTATCAGGGGGGTCAATGAGCAGTTCTTC.

The chain is built from TRBV7-3 and TRBJ1-1; a possible D gene is TRBD1 (6 bases). In germline, CDR1 is SGHTA, CDR2 FQGTGA. CDR3 size: 16 residues. The V and J ends lost 1 base and 0 bases respectively, with 12 bases between them. The CDR3: CASSLNGGVMNTEAFF. CDR3 DNA: TGTGCCAGCAGCTTAAATGGGGGCGTCATGAACACTGAAGCTTTCTTT.

The V and J genes are TRBV18 and TRBJ1-4; TRBD1 is a possible D gene (6 bases). The CDR3 totals 16 residues. Germline lookup yields CDR1 KGHSH and CDR2 LQKENI. V gave up 2 bases and J gave up 8 bases, with 18 bases separating them. CDR3: CASSPSRGAAQEKLFF. DNA for the CDR3: TGTGCCAGCTCACCATCCCGGGGGGCAGCACAGGAAAAACTGTTTTTT.

The rearrangement joins TRBV7-2 to TRBJ2-1; tentatively, D is TRBD2 (6 bases). Trimming removed 5 bases at V and 5 bases at J, with 16 bases between. From germline, CDR1 is SGHTA and CDR2 FQGNSA. This CDR3 comprises 15 residues. CDR3 DNA: TGTGCCAGCAGCCCTTTAGGACGGGGGAACAATGAGCAGTTCTTC. It is translated as CASSPLGRGNNEQFF. Based on the CDR3 plus reference TRBV7-2 and TRBJ2-1, the full variable domain is GAGVSQSPSNKVTEKGKDVELRCDPISGHTALYWYRQSLGQGLEFLIYFQGNSAPDKSGLPSDRFSAERTGGSVSTLTIQRTQQEDSAVYLCASSPLGRGNNEQFFGPGTRLTVL.

This chain uses TRBV27 with TRBJ1-1; D remains unclear. Looked up from germline, CDR1 is MNHEY and CDR2 is SMNVEV (reference sequence). The CDR3 is 11 amino acids. Trimming removed 5 bases from V and 6 bases from J, with 7 bases in between. The chain's CDR3 is CASSRGSEAFF. In DNA, the CDR3 is TGTGCCAGCAGTCGGGGTTCTGAAGCTTTCTTT.

This chain connects TRBV5-4 to TRBJ2-3, with 7 nucleotides matching TRBD2. V shed 0 bases and J 1 base; nucleotides not matched to a gene: 5. Looked up from germline, CDR1 is SGHNT and CDR2 is YYREEE (reference sequence). The CDR3 loop spans 16 amino acids. This chain's CDR3 is CASSLEWGGGTDTQYF. Written as DNA, the CDR3 is TGTGCCAGCAGCTTGGAATGGGGAGGGGGCACAGATACGCAGTATTTT.

This chain connects TRBV7-9 to TRBJ1-1; D not resolved. Germline V gene sequence: CDR1 SEHNR, CDR2 FQNEAQ (reference sequence). This CDR3 is 14 amino acids long. The V end was cut by 5 bases, the J end by 7 bases, with 17 bases between. CDR3 bases: TGTGCCAGCAGCGATGCCGGGATTACCAATGAAGCTTTCTTT. It specifies CASSDAGITNEAFF.

V and J are TRBV6-2 or TRBV6-3 and TRBJ1-6; 7 bases map to TRBD1. Per the germline V gene, CDR1 is MNHEY and CDR2 is SVGEGT. The junction had 9 bases not matched to a gene; V was cut back by 7 bases and J by 6 bases. The CDR3 has 15 amino acids. The CDR3 loop reads CASTPDRASNSPLHF. The CDR3 DNA is TGTGCCAGCACCCCAGACAGGGCGAGTAATTCACCCCTCCACTTT.

This sequence joins TRBV25-1 and TRBJ2-3; 7 positions agree with TRBD2. Trimming took 6 bases from V and 5 from J; bases not matched to a gene: 5. Per germline, CDR1 MGHDK and CDR2 SYGVNS. The CDR3 contains 13 residues. This chain's CDR3 is CASRGGGGDTQYF. The CDR3 DNA reads as TGTGCCAGCAGGGGAGGCGGGGGAGATACGCAGTATTTT. The entire variable domain, with the rest obtained from reference TRBV25-1 and TRBJ2-3, is as follows: EADIYQTPRYLVIGTGKKITLECSQTMGHDKMYWYQQDPGMELHLIHYSYGVNSTEKGDLSSESTVSRIRTEHFPLTLESARPSHTSQYLCASRGGGGDTQYFGPGTRLTVL.

V gene TRBV2 combines with J gene TRBJ2-4; D remains ambiguous. V lost 0 bases, J lost 7 bases, and 13 bases lay in between. The CDR3 loop spans 15 amino acids. The germline CDR1 and CDR2 sequences are SNHLY and FYNNEI. The CDR3 coding sequence is TGTGCCAGCAGTGAAGCACCCGGGTCCGTGAACATTCAGTACTTC. It translates to CASSEAPGSVNIQYF.

This chain links TRBV2 with TRBJ1-1; D is ambiguous. V gave up 0 bases and J gave up 5 bases, with 10 bases separating them. The CDR3 totals 14 residues. Per the germline V gene, CDR1 is SNHLY and CDR2 is FYNNEI. CDR3 in DNA: TGTGCCAGCAGTGAAGCGGGCAGCTTGACTGAAGCTTTCTTT. Its translation is CASSEAGSLTEAFF.

The V gene is TRBV6-2 or TRBV6-3, the J gene TRBJ1-2; perhaps TRBD1 as D (5 bases). The CDR3 is 16 amino acids. Germline V gene sequence: CDR1 MNHEY, CDR2 SVGEGT. V was trimmed by 2 bases and J by 4 bases, leaving 17 bases between them. CDR3 nucleotides: TGTGCCAGCAGTTACAGGGGCAGCCTTTTGGGCTATGGCTACACCTTC. Amino acid sequence: CASSYRGSLLGYGYTF.

The chain has TRBV3-1 (or the pseudogene TRBV3-2) and TRBJ2-2, with D perhaps matching TRBD2 (6 bases). This CDR3 contains 18 residues. Germline CDR1 and CDR2: LGHDT and YNNKEL (reference sequence). Trimming stripped 8 bases from V and 0 bases from J, with 22 bases between. The CDR3 region has the DNA TGTGCCAGCTCCTTAAGAGTGTCGGGAGCCGCGAACACCGGGGAGCTGTTTTTT. Its translation is CASSLRVSGAANTGELFF.

V gene TRBV11-2 combines with J gene TRBJ2-7; the match to TRBD1 covers 7 bases. Germline CDR1 SGHAT, CDR2 FQNNGV. This CDR3 comprises 15 residues. The J segment lost 2 bases and the V segment lost 5 bases, leaving 9 bases of the junction unmatched. CDR3 residues: CASSPQRTGPYEQYF. The CDR3 nucleotides are TGTGCCAGCAGCCCCCAGAGGACAGGTCCCTACGAGCAGTACTTC.